The T cell receptor (beta chain) described here comes from a study of beta chain features in type 1 diabetes. Broader study findings: For patients and controls alike, PCR might favor shorter templates to the same degree.

Reverse transcribing all isolated RNA meant expressed TCRB transcripts were sequenced. Clones were sequenced by immunoSEQ multiplex PCR, and TCRdb holds only the in-frame ones, with some missing. The sample contains roughly 330,000 clones, 8% to 13% of which appear only once. This clone is a singleton in its sample. Antigen unknown. Germline CDR1 reads SGHRS; CDR2 reads YFSETQ. The CDR3 sequence is 15 residues long. With 0 bases removed from V and 5 bases from J, the gap between germline ends came to 15 bases. The gene calls are TRBV5-1 and TRBJ2-7, with D possibly being TRBD1 (5 bases). The receptor was derived from a woman aged 25-40 years in good health. The sequenced sample consisted of naive CD4+ T cells from blood. The CDR3 protein is CASSLAGQGYDEQYF. The DNA for the CDR3 is TGCGCCAGCAGCTTGGCGGGTCAGGGATACGACGAGCAGTACTTC.